The next 15 T cell receptor beta chains were all read from a single sample in a study of shared clonotypes between healthy human individuals. Naive CD8 isolation took CD45RO-negative cells positively selected for CCR7 and excluded terminally differentiated effector memory CD45RA+ cells. Using immunoSEQ multiplex PCR, the repertoire was profiled, and TCRdb retains in-frame clones only, with some absent. This sample carries some 630,000 clones, around 96% of them seen once, and the ten largest clones take around 0.1%. The sequenced sample was naive CD8+ T cells sorted from blood. Every receptor here comes from a woman aged 25 to 45 in good health.

This clone was detected only once. The chain employs TRBV5-6 and TRBJ1-1, with D uncertain. CDR1 SGHDT and CDR2 YYEEEE come from the germline V gene. Trimming took off 4 bases at V and 8 bases at J, with 15 bases between the two ends. CDR3 length: 13 residues. CDR3 in DNA: TGTGCCAGCAGCCCCACCCTTTATAGGGAAGCTTTCTTT. This translates into CASSPTLYREAFF.

The chain combines TRBV10-3 with TRBJ2-6; D uncertain. Deletions cut 5 bases from V and 5 bases from J, with 13 bases between. Germline V gives CDR1 ENHRY, CDR2 SYGVKD. The CDR3 runs 15 residues. The CDR3: CAISRVQSRANVLTF. CDR3 nucleotides: TGTGCCATCAGTAGAGTACAAAGTCGGGCCAACGTCCTGACTTTC.

The genes are TRBV4-1 and TRBJ2-5; no reliable D call. V lost 0 bases and J lost 3, with 11 bases in between. This CDR3 is 15 amino acids long. Germline lookup yields CDR1 MGHRA and CDR2 YSYEKL. The CDR3 DNA sequence: TGCGCCAGCAGCCAAGATCCGGTTTGGGAAGAGACCCAGTACTTC. Protein product: CASSQDPVWEETQYF.

The V gene is TRBV5-1, the J gene TRBJ2-7; D is unresolved. Per the germline V gene, CDR1 is SGHRS and CDR2 is YFSETQ. The CDR3 contains 15 residues. Trimming stripped 0 bases from V and 3 bases from J, with 13 bases between. CDR3 DNA: TGCGCCAGCAGCTTGGGCACCCGGCCCTTCTACGAGCAGTACTTC. Translation gives CASSLGTRPFYEQYF.

V gene TRBV7-8 combines with J gene TRBJ2-6; D is unresolved. CDR1 SGHVS and CDR2 FQNEAQ come from the germline V gene. Trimming cost V 0 bases and J 0 bases, with 9 bases left between them. This CDR3 spans 17 amino acids. The CDR3 nucleotides are TGTGCCAGCAGCTTAGCGTCGGTGATCTCTGGGGCCAACGTCCTGACTTTC. Translated: CASSLASVISGANVLTF.

Notes on this clone: The sample carries other DNA sequences with the same CDR3. The genes are TRBV5-1 and TRBJ2-7, with D hard to call. From germline, CDR1 is SGHRS and CDR2 YFSETQ. Deletions cut 3 bases from V and 4 bases from J, with 8 bases between. This CDR3 contains 12 residues. The CDR3 loop is CASSSGPYEQYF. The DNA for the CDR3 is TGCGCCAGCAGCTCTGGGCCGTACGAGCAGTACTTC. The complete variable domain, with remaining parts taken from reference TRBV5-1 and TRBJ2-7, reads KAGVTQTPRYLIKTRGQQVTLSCSPISGHRSVSWYQQTPGQGLQFLFEYFSETQRNKGNFPGRFSGRQFSNSRSEMNVSTLELGDSALYLCASSSGPYEQYFGPGTRLTVT.

The rearrangement links TRBV4-1 to TRBJ2-3; D perhaps matches TRBD2 (5 bases). Trimming stripped 1 base from V and 4 bases from J, with 15 bases between. This CDR3 comprises 16 residues. Germline loops: CDR1 MGHRA, CDR2 YSYEKL. CDR3 DNA: TGCGCCAGCAGCCAAGTTGGACCTGAGGGCGCAGATACGCAGTATTTT. It codes for CASSQVGPEGADTQYF.

This clone appeared once. J is TRBJ2-4 and V is TRBV28, with 9 nucleotides matching TRBD1. The germline V gene has CDR1 MDHEN and CDR2 SYDVKM. CDR3 length equals 14 residues. V lost 7 bases to trimming and J lost 9 bases; unmatched junction nucleotides: 10. CDR3 loop: CASTSTGGRGIQYF. The CDR3 DNA sequence: TGTGCCAGCACGTCGACAGGGGGTAGGGGCATTCAGTACTTC.

This sequence joins TRBV5-8 and TRBJ1-1, with TRBD1 as a possible D gene (5 bases). The germline CDR1 and CDR2 sequences are SGHTS and YDEGEE. The germline V and J ends were trimmed by 0 bases and 4 bases, with 13 bases remaining between them. The CDR3 runs to 15 residues. The chain's CDR3 is CASSLGFGGGTEAFF. The DNA of the CDR3 is TGTGCCAGCAGCTTGGGTTTCGGGGGAGGCACTGAAGCTTTCTTT.

This clone came up once. V and J are TRBV6-1 and TRBJ2-1; tentative D call: TRBD2 (6 bases). The CDR3 runs 14 residues. From germline, CDR1 is MNHNS and CDR2 SASEGT. Trimming removed 7 bases at V and 4 bases at J, with 14 bases between. CDR3 region: CASIGGIMYNEQFF. DNA for the CDR3: TGTGCCAGCATCGGCGGGATAATGTACAATGAGCAGTTCTTC.

The chain employs TRBV11-2 and TRBJ1-2, with D possibly matching TRBD1 (6 bases). The germline V gene has CDR1 SGHAT and CDR2 FQNNGV. Trimming pared 5 bases from V and 5 bases from J, leaving 12 bases between. The CDR3 consists of 13 residues. CDR3 amino acids: CASSRPGVYGYTF. The CDR3 nucleotides read TGTGCCAGCAGCAGGCCAGGGGTATATGGCTACACCTTC.

This chain links TRBV27 with TRBJ2-3; 10 positions agree with TRBD2. J lost 1 base, V lost 3 bases, and 1 base had no gene match. Germline CDR1 is MNHEY and CDR2 is SMNVEV (reference sequence). The CDR3 contains 15 residues. DNA of the CDR3: TGTGCCAGCAGTTTTACTAGCGGGGGCACAGATACGCAGTATTTT. Translation gives CASSFTSGGTDTQYF.

V usage is TRBV6-1 and J usage is TRBJ2-1; 12 bases line up with TRBD2. There are 17 residues in the CDR3. The germline V gene has CDR1 MNHNS and CDR2 SASEGT. Losses at the gene ends were 2 bases for V and 1 base for J; bases not matched to a gene: 3. The CDR3 loop reads CASSELAGGPSYNEQFF. The DNA for the CDR3 is TGTGCCAGCAGTGAACTAGCGGGAGGGCCATCCTACAATGAGCAGTTCTTC.

The chain uses TRBV4-1 and TRBJ1-4, with D perhaps TRBD1 (5 bases). Trimming shortened V by 2 bases and J by 12 bases, and 19 bases separated the two germline ends. Germline CDR1 MGHRA, CDR2 YSYEKL. The CDR3 consists of 15 residues. The CDR3 protein is CASSQQGIGALELFF. DNA for the CDR3: TGCGCCAGCAGCCAACAAGGGATCGGGGCTTTAGAACTGTTTTTT.

J is TRBJ2-2 and V is TRBV6-1; TRBD1 agrees at 9 bases. CDR3 length equals 14 residues. The V gene end was trimmed by 11 bases and the J gene end by 3 bases; junction bases not matched to a gene: 7. CDR1 MNHNS and CDR2 SASEGT come from the germline V gene. The CDR3 sequence: CAGGTGPDTGELFF. The CDR3 DNA is TGTGCCGGGGGGACAGGGCCAGACACCGGGGAGCTGTTTTTT.